The entry below describes one TCR beta chain. Germline V gene lookup returns CDR1 SGHDT and CDR2 YYEEEE. The CDR3 is 15 residues long. J lost 4 bases, V lost 1 base, and 4 bases had no gene match. This record comes from a study of cytomegalovirus exposure and HLA in healthy donors. Across the study: Genotyping showed approximately 81% of roughly 400 donors falling in the Caucasian-associated ancestry cluster.

The PCR employed 60 Vbeta primers together with 13 Jbeta primers. Data came from immunoSEQ multiplex PCR; TCRdb stores just in-frame clones and leaves some out. The sample contains over 150,000 clones, around 76% of which appear only once. The source is a girl aged 5 to 17 in good health and CMV-seropositive. This chain links TRBV5-6 with TRBJ2-2; 7 nucleotides match TRBD1. Specimen: PBMCs. CDR3 amino acids: CASSLPRGFTGELFF. Here the CDR3 DNA reads TGTGCCAGCAGCTTGCCCAGGGGGTTCACCGGGGAGCTGTTTTTT.